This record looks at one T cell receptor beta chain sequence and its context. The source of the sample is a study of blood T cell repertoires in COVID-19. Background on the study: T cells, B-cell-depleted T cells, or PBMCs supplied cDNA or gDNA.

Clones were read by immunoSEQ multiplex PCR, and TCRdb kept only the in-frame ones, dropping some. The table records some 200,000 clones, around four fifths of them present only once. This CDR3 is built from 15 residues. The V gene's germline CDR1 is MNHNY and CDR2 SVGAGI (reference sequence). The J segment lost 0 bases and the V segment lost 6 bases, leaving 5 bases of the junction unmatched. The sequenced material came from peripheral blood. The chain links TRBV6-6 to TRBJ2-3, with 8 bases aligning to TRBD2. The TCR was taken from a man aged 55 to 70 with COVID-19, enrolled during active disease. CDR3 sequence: CASRASGSSTDTQYF. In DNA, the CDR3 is TGTGCCAGCAGGGCTAGCGGGTCTAGCACAGATACGCAGTATTTT.